Each of the 4 T cell receptor beta chains below was sequenced from the same sample in a study of T cell responses to AZD1222 COVID-19 vaccine. Repertoires were generated with immunoSEQ multiplex PCR, while TCRdb's copy carries only in-frame clones and drops some. The data contain under 200,000 clones, about 91% of them seen just once; the ten biggest clones take up under 2.5%. The input for sequencing was peripheral blood, taken on day 0 of AZD1222 vaccination. All receptors come from an adult in good health.

The chain combines TRBV5-4 with TRBJ1-5; D gene uncertain. Germline CDR1 is SGHNT and CDR2 is YYREEE (reference sequence). The CDR3 runs 14 residues. V lost 0 bases and J lost 4, with 8 bases in between. CDR3 DNA: TGTGCCAGCAGCTTGGCAGGTCAGAATCAGCCCCAGCATTTT. This encodes CASSLAGQNQPQHF.

The V gene is TRBV2, the J gene TRBJ2-7; D possibly corresponds to TRBD2 (5 bases). The germline CDR1 and CDR2 sequences are SNHLY and FYNNEI. The CDR3 sequence is 12 residues long. Trimming took off 6 bases at V and 6 bases at J, with 12 bases between the two ends. The CDR3 loop reads CASSPGVGEQYF. In DNA, the CDR3 is TGTGCCAGCAGCCCCGGGGTCGGCGAGCAGTACTTC.

This chain uses TRBV18 with TRBJ2-3; D unclear. The CDR3 covers 12 residues. CDR1 is KGHSH, CDR2 LQKENI, per germline. V was pared by 0 bases and J by 4 bases, with 2 bases between. CDR3 loop: CASSPPADTQYF. CDR3 coding DNA: TGTGCCAGCTCACCACCCGCAGATACGCAGTATTTT. Variable domain in full (rest from reference TRBV18 and TRBJ2-3): NAGVMQNPRHLVRRRGQEARLRCSPMKGHSHVYWYRQLPEEGLKFMVYLQKENIIDESGMPKERFSAEFPKEGPSILRIQQVVRGDSAAYFCASSPPADTQYFGPGTRLTVL.

V usage is TRBV19 and J usage is TRBJ1-5; possibly TRBD1 for D (5 bases). The CDR3 is made up of 15 amino acids. V lost 3 bases to trimming and J lost 6 bases, with 15 bases between them. Germline CDR1 is LNHDA and CDR2 is SQIVND (reference sequence). Written as DNA, the CDR3 is TGTGCCAGTAGTATGACAGTGCCGCCCGGTCAGCCCCAGCATTTT. Translation: CASSMTVPPGQPQHF.